The clone carrying this TCR beta chain has just one count. CDR3 length equals 15 residues. Germline V gives CDR1 SGHDT, CDR2 YYEEEE. Trimming removed 5 bases at V and 3 bases at J, with 15 bases between. The sample originates from a study of patients and donors after allogeneic stem cell transplantation. TCRdb reanalysed the RT-PCR reads using MiXCR and keeps one entry per CDR3 protein. Of about a million distinct CDR3 sequences listed, roughly 18% are singletons. The gene calls are TRBV5-6 and TRBJ1-5; possibly TRBD1 for D (5 bases). Sequencing input: blood, either unsorted or a sorted T cell fraction (not recorded which). The origin of this receptor is a human donor who was either an allogeneic HSCT recipient or a stem cell or donor lymphocyte infusion donor (not recorded which). It is not recorded whose cells these are; they may come from a transplant donor. The CDR3 bases are TGTGCCAGCAGTTCGCAAGGGGCCGTCAATCAGCCCCAGCATTTT. Protein sequence: CASSSQGAVNQPQHF.